The rows below give T cell receptor beta chains drawn from one sample of a study of T cells in Graves' hyperthyroidism and ophthalmopathy. TCRdb re-called the multiplex PCR reads through MiXCR, storing one row per CDR3 protein. The table has about 550,000 distinct CDR3 sequences, less than 25% seen once. The sample consisted of blood. The receptors shown here come from a man aged 18 to 30 with Graves' hyperthyroidism. Both conserved end residues are part of each CDR3. Fields, in order: D gene, V gene, clone size, J gene, CDR3 DNA, CDR3 protein. D genes are given only for firm matches. The size of a clone is reported for some rows only, either as once, few or many, or as a class for expanded clones.

D gene: NA
V gene: TRBV12-3/TRBV12-4
clone size: many
J gene: TRBJ1-2
CDR3 DNA: TGTGCCAGCAGTTTGGGGGATCGCAGCCTAAGGGATCTTAACTATGGCTACACCTTC
CDR3 protein: CASSLGDRSLRDLNYGYTF

D gene: NA
V gene: TRBV20-1
clone size: few
J gene: TRBJ1-5
CDR3 DNA: TGCAGTGCTAGGCCAGCCGGGATAGTCAATAGCAATCAGCCCCAGCATTTT
CDR3 protein: CSARPAGIVNSNQPQHF

D gene: NA
V gene: TRBV5-1
clone size: NA
J gene: TRBJ1-1
CDR3 DNA: TGCGCCAGCAGCTTGGGATTCGCAGGGATTAACACTGAAGCTTTCTTT
CDR3 protein: CASSLGFAGINTEAFF

D gene: TRBD1
V gene: TRBV11-2
clone size: NA
J gene: TRBJ1-5
CDR3 DNA: TGTGCCAGCAGCTTACCAGGACAGGCTCGGACGAATAGCAATCAGCCCCAGCATTTT
CDR3 protein: CASSLPGQARTNSNQPQHF

D gene: TRBD1
V gene: TRBV2
clone size: many
J gene: TRBJ2-7
CDR3 DNA: TGTGCCAGCAGTGGTAAGGACAGGAGCTACGAGCAGTACTTC
CDR3 protein: CASSGKDRSYEQYF

D gene: TRBD1
V gene: TRBV5-6
clone size: NA
J gene: TRBJ2-5
CDR3 DNA: TGTGCCAGCAGCCGGGGGACAGGGGGCTCCCCCCAGTACTTC
CDR3 protein: CASSRGTGGSPQYF

D gene: TRBD1
V gene: TRBV29-1
clone size: many
J gene: TRBJ2-7
CDR3 DNA: TGCAGCGTTGAAACAAGCTGGACAGGGGTGAGAGAGCAGTACTTC
CDR3 protein: CSVETSWTGVREQYF

D gene: TRBD1
V gene: TRBV12-3/TRBV12-4
clone size: few
J gene: TRBJ2-5
CDR3 DNA: TGTGCCAGCAGTACCCGGGACAGGGGAGAGACCCGGTACTTC
CDR3 protein: CASSTRDRGETRYF

D gene: NA
V gene: TRBV4-1
clone size: few
J gene: TRBJ2-7
CDR3 DNA: TGCGCCAGCAGCCAAGAAAAAGGGTTGACCGCCTACGAGCAGTACTTC
CDR3 protein: CASSQEKGLTAYEQYF

D gene: NA
V gene: TRBV2
clone size: NA
J gene: TRBJ1-5
CDR3 DNA: TGTGCCAGCAGTGAGGGCTCCGGGGTAAGGAGGCCCCAGCATTTT
CDR3 protein: CASSEGSGVRRPQHF

D gene: NA
V gene: TRBV12-3/TRBV12-4
clone size: NA
J gene: TRBJ1-2
CDR3 DNA: NA
CDR3 protein: CASSFGASRSYEQYFGPGYTF

D gene: NA
V gene: TRBV19
clone size: many
J gene: TRBJ1-2
CDR3 DNA: TGTGCCAGTAGTAAAGCGGGGTTATATGGCTACACCTTC
CDR3 protein: CASSKAGLYGYTF

D gene: TRBD2
V gene: TRBV12-3/TRBV12-4
clone size: NA
J gene: TRBJ2-5
CDR3 DNA: TGTGCCAGCAGTTTCGCTAGCGGGAGAGGGGAGACCCAGTACTTC
CDR3 protein: CASSFASGRGETQYF

D gene: NA
V gene: TRBV4-1
clone size: NA
J gene: TRBJ2-7
CDR3 DNA: TGCGCCAGCAGCCAAGATCTCCCATATAGCTCCTACGAGCAGTACTTC
CDR3 protein: CASSQDLPYSSYEQYF

D gene: NA
V gene: TRBV19
clone size: many
J gene: TRBJ1-1
CDR3 DNA: TGTGCCAGTAGCGAGGGAGCATTTACCTACACTGAAGCTTTCTTT
CDR3 protein: CASSEGAFTYTEAFF

D gene: NA
V gene: TRBV4-1
clone size: many
J gene: TRBJ2-5
CDR3 DNA: TGCGCCAGCAGCCCAGGGGTTGGGGGGCACCAAGAGACCCAGTACTTC
CDR3 protein: CASSPGVGGHQETQYF

D gene: NA
V gene: TRBV15
clone size: many
J gene: TRBJ2-1
CDR3 DNA: TGTGCCACCAGCAGAGCTGTGGAGCAGTTCTTC
CDR3 protein: CATSRAVEQFF

D gene: NA
V gene: TRBV14
clone size: NA
J gene: TRBJ1-1
CDR3 DNA: TGTGCCAGCAGCCCTCAACTAGGGCAGGCCAGGACTGAAGCTTTCTTT
CDR3 protein: CASSPQLGQARTEAFF

D gene: TRBD1
V gene: TRBV28
clone size: once
J gene: TRBJ1-1
CDR3 DNA: TGTGCCAGCAGTTCCAACAGGGGTTACTTTCTTGAAGCTTTCTTT
CDR3 protein: CASSSNRGYFLEAFF

D gene: NA
V gene: TRBV20-1
clone size: many
J gene: TRBJ1-5
CDR3 DNA: TGCAGTTACGGGACACCCCTGGGGGGTCAGCCCCAGCATTTT
CDR3 protein: CSYGTPLGGQPQHF

D gene: NA
V gene: TRBV2
clone size: few
J gene: TRBJ2-7
CDR3 DNA: TGTGCCAGCAGTGAACTGGTAGGGGGCTACGAGCAGTACTTC
CDR3 protein: CASSELVGGYEQYF

D gene: NA
V gene: TRBV20-1
clone size: many
J gene: TRBJ2-7
CDR3 DNA: TGCAGTGCTAGTATCTACGAGCAGTACTTC
CDR3 protein: CSASIYEQYF

D gene: NA
V gene: TRBV5-1
clone size: many
J gene: TRBJ2-7
CDR3 DNA: TGCGCCAGCAGCTTGAGTTCGGGCTCCTACGAGCAGTACTTC
CDR3 protein: CASSLSSGSYEQYF

D gene: NA
V gene: TRBV29-1
clone size: many
J gene: TRBJ1-1
CDR3 DNA: TGCAGCGTTGGGACCCCTGTGCTTGAACTCGGGGCTTTCTTT
CDR3 protein: CSVGTPVLELGAFF

D gene: NA
V gene: TRBV12-3/TRBV12-4
clone size: many
J gene: TRBJ2-2
CDR3 DNA: TGTGCCAGCAGTCCTCAGCCCGGGGGTTTATACAACACCGGGGAGCTGTTTTTT
CDR3 protein: CASSPQPGGLYNTGELFF

D gene: NA
V gene: TRBV6-2/TRBV6-3
clone size: NA
J gene: TRBJ1-5
CDR3 DNA: TGTGCCAGCAGCCCACAGGGAAAGGGCAATCAGCCCCAGCATTTT
CDR3 protein: CASSPQGKGNQPQHF

D gene: NA
V gene: TRBV11-2
clone size: many
J gene: TRBJ2-7
CDR3 DNA: TGTGCCAGCAGCTTTGGCAGGGCCTACGAGCAGTACTTC
CDR3 protein: CASSFGRAYEQYF

D gene: NA
V gene: TRBV3-1
clone size: NA
J gene: TRBJ1-2
CDR3 DNA: TGTGCCAGCAGCCAAGTGGCGAGGCATGGCTACACCTTC
CDR3 protein: CASSQVARHGYTF